The TCR beta chain described here comes from a study of blood T cell repertoires in COVID-19. Study details: Spain, Italy and the United States supplied samples that represented acute and convalescent COVID-19. Nucleic acid was either cDNA or gDNA, and it came from T cells, B-cell-depleted T cells, or PBMCs.

Per the study methods: Quantification of nucleated cells was approximated via reference gene primer amplification. TCRdb's copy holds only in-frame clones and misses some; the assay was immunoSEQ multiplex PCR. V, J and clone size were drawn from that table, and D and trimming were deduced from the DNA. The top ten hold under 11% of the sample, which has some 98,000 clones, around 80% seen once. The germline V gene encodes CDR1 ENHRY and CDR2 SYGVKD. The CDR3 is 13 amino acids. Germline trimming cut 10 bases from V and 5 bases from J; bases unmatched to any gene: 7. Sequenced material: peripheral blood. This TCR derives from a man aged 65 to 79 with acute or convalescent COVID-19. The genes are TRBV10-3 and TRBJ2-7; TRBD2 matches 11 bases. The CDR3 here is CATGLAGPDEQYF. The CDR3 bases are TGTGCCACAGGACTAGCGGGTCCGGACGAGCAGTACTTC.